These 26 T cell receptor beta chains were all obtained from the same sample, sequenced in a study of blood T cell repertoires in COVID-19. Profiled with immunoSEQ multiplex PCR; TCRdb holds only in-frame clones, not every one. The sample has about 50,000 clones; roughly nine tenths are singletons. The sequencing input was peripheral blood. These receptors were collected from a human donor in a cohort sampled during active COVID-19.

This clone appeared a single time. J is TRBJ1-4 and V is TRBV4-1; TRBD1 is a possible D gene (6 bases). Trimming cost V 0 bases and J 6 bases, with 14 bases left between them. Per germline, CDR1 MGHRA and CDR2 YSYEKL. This CDR3 region has 16 residues. The CDR3 nucleotides are TGCGCCAGCAGCCAAGATATCTCACAGGGTGATGAAAAACTGTTTTTT. This gives the protein CASSQDISQGDEKLFF.

This chain joins TRBV7-3 and TRBJ2-5; perhaps TRBD2 as D (6 bases). CDR1 is SGHTA and CDR2 is FQGTGA in the germline V gene. The V and J ends lost 6 bases and 4 bases respectively, with 21 bases between them. The length of the CDR3 is 16 residues. CDR3: CASSIIAAGRRETQYF. DNA of the CDR3: TGTGCCAGCAGTATCATAGCGGCAGGCAGGCGAGAGACCCAGTACTTC.

The rearrangement uses TRBV6-2 or TRBV6-3 and TRBJ2-1; TRBD2 matches at 12 bases. The CDR3 runs 15 residues. The V and J ends lost 2 bases and 7 bases, in that order; junction bases with no gene match: 3. Germline V gives CDR1 MNHEY, CDR2 SVGEGT. The CDR3 spells CASSYGTSGWNEQFF. CDR3 DNA: TGTGCCAGCAGTTACGGGACTAGCGGGTGGAATGAGCAGTTCTTC.

In DNA form, the CDR3 reads TGTGCCAGCAGCTTAGGCAGGGGAGCCTCTGGAAACACCATATATTTT. This codes for CASSLGRGASGNTIYF. The chain uses TRBV7-9 and TRBJ1-3; perhaps TRBD1 as D (6 bases). CDR1 is SEHNR, CDR2 FQNEAQ, per germline (reference sequence). The V end was cut by 1 base, the J end by 0 bases, with 10 bases between. The CDR3 runs to 16 residues.

The gene calls are TRBV6-2 or TRBV6-3 and TRBJ2-3, with 8 bases identical to TRBD2. V lost 4 bases and J lost 2; bases outside the gene matches: 8. The germline gives CDR1 MNHEY, CDR2 SVGEGT. The CDR3 length is 16 residues. The DNA for the CDR3 is TGTGCCAGCAGTTTCACTAGCGGAAGCCCCACAGATACGCAGTATTTT. Residues: CASSFTSGSPTDTQYF.

The gene calls are TRBV11-3 and TRBJ2-5, with 10 bases that match TRBD1. CDR3 length equals 17 residues. CDR1 is SGHNT, CDR2 YENEEA, per germline. Losses at the gene ends were 1 base for V and 1 base for J; bases not matched to a gene: 6. The CDR3 DNA reads TGTGCCAGCAGCTTAGGGACGACAGGGGGCCTCCAAGAGACCCAGTACTTC. Encoded protein: CASSLGTTGGLQETQYF.

The rearrangement links TRBV27 to TRBJ1-2; 8 bases agree with TRBD1. There are 18 residues in the CDR3. Germline lookup yields CDR1 MNHEY and CDR2 SMNVEV (reference sequence). V lost 5 bases to trimming and J lost 7 bases; unmatched junction nucleotides: 21. CDR3: CASSILGQGGLQSRGYTF. In DNA, the CDR3 is TGTGCCAGCAGTATCCTAGGACAGGGTGGACTACAATCCCGTGGCTACACCTTC.

The CDR3 bases are TGCGCCAGCAGTGAGTCGGCCAGGAGCTCAGGGGGCACTGAAGCTTTCTTT. Translation: CASSESARSSGGTEAFF. The J gene is TRBJ1-1, the V gene TRBV10-2, with 7 bases that match TRBD1. The trim removed 0 bases at V and 4 bases at J, leaving 11 bases unmatched. Germline V CDR1 and CDR2: WSHSY, SAAADI. This CDR3 contains 17 residues.

The V and J genes are TRBV6-6 and TRBJ1-2; D ambiguous. Trimming shortened V by 7 bases and J by 1 base, and 16 bases separated the two germline ends. The CDR3 totals 15 residues. The germline gives CDR1 MNHNY, CDR2 SVGAGI (reference sequence). The CDR3 nucleotides are TGTGCCAGCACCTCGGGAGAAGTCGGTAACTATGGCTACACCTTC. Residues: CASTSGEVGNYGYTF.

The V call is TRBV18, the J call TRBJ2-3; the match to TRBD1 covers 11 bases. CDR3 length: 16 residues. Looked up from germline, CDR1 is KGHSH and CDR2 is LQKENI. After removal of 3 bases from V and 5 bases from J, the junction contained 7 bases not matched to a gene. The CDR3 here is CASSPQDRGPGDTQYF. CDR3 nucleotides: TGTGCCAGCTCACCGCAGGACAGGGGGCCGGGAGATACGCAGTATTTT.

The rearrangement uses TRBV25-1 and TRBJ1-2; D gene uncertain. The CDR3 has 16 residues. V lost 0 bases, J lost 4 bases, and 15 bases lay in between. Per germline, CDR1 MGHDK and CDR2 SYGVNS. CDR3 region: CASSEYSRSAAYGYTF. CDR3 bases: TGTGCCAGCAGTGAATATTCGAGGTCAGCCGCCTATGGCTACACCTTC.

The genes are TRBV6-5 and TRBJ1-6, with a tentative D call TRBD1 (5 bases). Trimming removed 6 bases from V and 7 bases from J, with 13 bases in between. CDR1 and CDR2 from the germline V gene are MNHEY and SVGAGI. This CDR3 comprises 14 residues. Here the CDR3 reads CASRPGLRNSPLHF. The DNA for the CDR3 is TGTGCCAGCAGGCCGGGACTTAGGAATTCACCCCTCCACTTT.

This clone appeared a few times. V usage is TRBV11-3 and J usage is TRBJ1-6; 10 bases are a match to TRBD1. From germline, CDR1 is SGHNT and CDR2 YENEEA. V dropped 5 bases and J dropped 9; count of bases not matched to a gene: 10. CDR3 length equals 16 residues. The DNA for the CDR3 is TGTGCCAGCAGCCCCCGGACAGGGGGAAATGTTTCACCCCTCCACTTT. The encoded protein is CASSPRTGGNVSPLHF.

V is TRBV24-1 and J is TRBJ2-7; TRBD1 matches at 7 bases. This CDR3 contains 15 residues. CDR1 is KGHDR and CDR2 is SFDVKD in the germline V gene. V lost 3 bases, J lost 2 bases, and 6 bases stayed unmatched. CDR3 coding DNA: TGTGCCACCAGTGATCCCCGGGACAGAACCTACGAGCAGTACTTC. It specifies CATSDPRDRTYEQYF.

The chain recombines TRBV10-3 with TRBJ2-3; D is ambiguous. Germline V CDR1 and CDR2: ENHRY, SYGVKD. Deletions cut 2 bases from V and 1 base from J, with 10 bases between. This CDR3 has 15 amino acids. The CDR3 region is CAISEAGSRTDTQYF. CDR3 DNA sequence: TGTGCCATCAGTGAGGCAGGTTCTCGCACAGATACGCAGTATTTT.

The CDR3 DNA reads TGTGCCAGTAGTACGCAGGCCTTGGCGATCAATCAGCCCCAGCATTTT. Its translation is CASSTQALAINQPQHF. The V and J genes are TRBV19 and TRBJ1-5; no clear D. This CDR3 has 16 residues. Germline V gives CDR1 LNHDA, CDR2 SQIVND (reference sequence). V lost 4 bases to trimming and J lost 3 bases, with 16 bases between them.

The chain recombines TRBV24-1 with TRBJ2-1, with 10 positions matching TRBD2. J lost 10 bases, V lost 7 bases, and 9 bases had no gene match. CDR1 and CDR2 (germline): KGHDR, SFDVKD. This CDR3 region has 14 residues. CDR3 amino acids: CATSQSGGGLEQFF. CDR3 nucleotide sequence: TGTGCCACCAGCCAAAGCGGGGGGGGTTTGGAGCAGTTCTTC.

The V and J genes are TRBV4-1 and TRBJ2-7; TRBD1 matches 9 bases. In germline, CDR1 is MGHRA, CDR2 YSYEKL. Unmatched junction bases numbered 5, after V lost 2 bases and J lost 6 bases. The CDR3 sequence is 14 residues long. CDR3 amino acids: CASSQRTGVFEQYF. CDR3 in DNA: TGCGCCAGCAGCCAAAGGACAGGGGTCTTCGAGCAGTACTTC.

This chain uses TRBV12-3 or TRBV12-4 with TRBJ2-1; D is uncertain. V lost 4 bases, J lost 6 bases, and 7 bases lay in between. There are 12 residues in the CDR3. CDR3 in amino acids: CASSSPSNEQFF. The DNA of the CDR3 is TGTGCCAGCAGTTCCCCCTCCAATGAGCAGTTCTTC.

The CDR3 here is CASTWSGRLQETQYF. The DNA for the CDR3 is TGTGCCAGCACCTGGAGCGGGAGGCTCCAAGAGACCCAGTACTTC. The chain links TRBV3-1 (or the pseudogene TRBV3-2) to TRBJ2-5; TRBD2 matches 9 bases. The trim removed 7 bases at V and 1 base at J, leaving 7 bases unmatched. Germline CDR1 is LGHDT and CDR2 is YNNKEL (reference sequence). The CDR3 spans 15 residues.

The gene calls are TRBV5-8 and TRBJ1-1, with 9 bases that match TRBD1. The length of the CDR3 is 15 residues. V shed 0 bases, J shed 5 bases, and the junction held 5 bases outside the gene matches. The germline gives CDR1 SGHTS, CDR2 YDEGEE. CDR3 sequence (DNA): TGTGCCAGCAGCTTGGCCCTGGGACAGGGTACTGAAGCTTTCTTT. Protein sequence: CASSLALGQGTEAFF.

The chain employs TRBV12-3 or TRBV12-4 and TRBJ1-1; D is unclear. The germline V and J ends were trimmed by 11 bases and 3 bases, with 16 bases remaining between them. The CDR3 length is 13 residues. The chain's CDR3 is CALRVSGYTEAFF. DNA of the CDR3: TGTGCCTTACGGGTTTCGGGTTACACTGAAGCTTTCTTT.

The rearrangement joins TRBV27 to TRBJ1-6; no reliable D call. Germline-derived CDR1 and CDR2 are MNHEY and SMNVEV (reference sequence). The CDR3 sequence is 15 residues long. V was clipped by 4 bases and J by 4 bases, with 11 bases between them. The DNA for the CDR3 is TGTGCCAGCAGTTCACCGGCGGGTTATAATTCACCCCTCCACTTT. Amino acids: CASSSPAGYNSPLHF.

The chain uses TRBV27 and TRBJ2-5; 7 bases agree with TRBD1. Trimming removed 6 bases from V and 5 bases from J; junction bases left unmatched: 18. Germline CDR1 and CDR2: MNHEY and SMNVEV (reference sequence). This CDR3 comprises 17 residues. CDR3 sequence reads: CASRPILGTVGEETQYF. The DNA for the CDR3 is TGTGCCAGCAGACCCATCCTGGGGACAGTTGGGGAGGAGACCCAGTACTTC.

This clone was recorded only once. The chain employs TRBV29-1 and TRBJ1-2, with 8 bases matching TRBD1. J gave up 1 base and V 5 bases, and 9 bases lay outside the gene matches. Germline V lookup: CDR1 SQVTM, CDR2 ANQGSEA. The CDR3 spans 15 residues. The CDR3 DNA sequence: TGCAGCGTTAACCCGGGGACAGGTGATAACTATGGCTACACCTTC. This translates into CSVNPGTGDNYGYTF. Using reference TRBV29-1 and TRBJ1-2 for the parts outside the CDR3, the full variable domain is SAVISQKPSRDICQRGTSLTIQCQVDSQVTMMFWYRQQPGQSLTLIATANQGSEATYESGFVIDKFPISRPNLTFSTLTVSNMSPEDSSIYLCSVNPGTGDNYGYTFGSGTRLTVV.

The V gene is TRBV25-1, the J gene TRBJ1-1; TRBD1 matches at 7 bases. Per germline, CDR1 MGHDK and CDR2 SYGVNS. With 6 bases clipped from V and 3 bases from J, the junction kept 4 bases outside the gene matches. The CDR3 covers 13 residues. CDR3: CASRQGRDTEAFF. CDR3 DNA: TGTGCCAGCAGACAGGGGAGAGACACTGAAGCTTTCTTT.